These T cell receptor beta chains were read from a single sample in a study of a mutant IDH1 vaccine in newly diagnosed glioma. Clones were read by immunoSEQ multiplex PCR, and TCRdb kept only the in-frame ones, dropping some. The sample consists of under 90,000 clones, 70% to 80% of them appearing once. The source material was PBMCs, sampled from a glioma patient treated with radiotherapy, temozolomide or both. Receptors originate from a man in his forties or fifties with glioma. Both conserved end residues are part of each CDR3. The D gene is left open where the match is weak. Clone size is given for some rows only: seen once, a few or many times, or a class if the clone is expanded.

V: TRBV7-2; size: few; D: NA; J: TRBJ2-5; CDR3: CASSLSASTETQYF; DNA: TGTGCCAGCAGCTTATCAGCATCGACAGAGACCCAGTACTTC
V: TRBV19; size: few; D: NA; J: TRBJ2-2; CDR3: CASSMSQVTGELFF; DNA: TGTGCCAGTAGTATGTCCCAGGTCACCGGGGAGCTGTTTTTT
V: TRBV11-2; size: NA; D: NA; J: TRBJ2-7; CDR3: CASSLGSGSYEQYF; DNA: TGTGCCAGCAGCTTAGGTTCGGGGAGCTACGAGCAGTACTTC
V: TRBV5-6; size: NA; D: NA; J: TRBJ2-7; CDR3: CASGETGVSYEQYF; DNA: TGTGCCAGCGGGGAGACAGGAGTTAGCTACGAGCAGTACTTC
V: TRBV5-1; size: NA; D: NA; J: TRBJ2-1; CDR3: CASSLGASSYNEQFF; DNA: TGCGCCAGCAGCTTGGGGGCTAGCTCCTACAATGAGCAGTTCTTC
V: TRBV5-1; size: NA; D: NA; J: TRBJ2-1; CDR3: CASSAGSGEQFF; DNA: TGCGCCAGCAGTGCGGGTAGCGGTGAGCAGTTCTTC
V: TRBV7-2; size: NA; D: TRBD1; J: TRBJ1-6; CDR3: CASSGRDRGRSPLHF; DNA: TGTGCCAGCAGCGGCAGGGACAGGGGACGTTCACCCCTCCACTTT
V: TRBV7-2; size: NA; D: TRBD2; J: TRBJ2-7; CDR3: CASSLGGVAGVEQYF; DNA: TGTGCCAGCAGCTTAGGGGGGGTAGCGGGGGTCGAGCAGTACTTC
V: TRBV27; size: once; D: NA; J: TRBJ2-3; CDR3: CASRKTDTQYF; DNA: TGTGCCAGCAGAAAAACAGATACGCAGTATTTT
V: TRBV7-9; size: NA; D: NA; J: TRBJ1-1; CDR3: CASSLSRVGIGTEAFF; DNA: TGTGCCAGCAGCTTATCTCGTGTAGGGATAGGAACTGAAGCTTTCTTT
V: TRBV5-6; size: NA; D: NA; J: TRBJ2-5; CDR3: CASSLVPGQETQYF; DNA: TGTGCCAGCAGCTTGGTCCCCGGCCAAGAGACCCAGTACTTC
V: TRBV9; size: NA; D: TRBD2; J: TRBJ2-3; CDR3: CASSETSGEGHTQYF; DNA: TGTGCCAGCAGCGAAACTAGCGGGGAGGGGCATACGCAGTATTTT
V: TRBV9; size: NA; D: NA; J: TRBJ1-5; CDR3: CASSVGGDRNQPQHF; DNA: TGTGCCAGCAGCGTAGGGGGGGATCGCAATCAGCCCCAGCATTTT
V: TRBV5-1; size: NA; D: TRBD2; J: TRBJ2-5; CDR3: CASSLWGGVAETQYF; DNA: TGCGCCAGCAGCTTGTGGGGAGGGGTCGCAGAGACCCAGTACTTC
V: TRBV10-3; size: many; D: TRBD1; J: TRBJ2-7; CDR3: CAIRTDRGREQYF; DNA: TGTGCCATCAGAACGGACAGGGGCCGTGAGCAGTACTTC
V: TRBV5-4; size: NA; D: NA; J: TRBJ2-1; CDR3: CASSYAYNEQFF; DNA: TGTGCCAGCAGCTACGCATACAATGAGCAGTTCTTC
V: TRBV28; size: NA; D: NA; J: TRBJ2-2; CDR3: CASVEGVVGELFF; DNA: TGTGCCAGCGTAGAAGGGGTAGTCGGGGAGCTGTTTTTT
V: TRBV5-4; size: few; D: NA; J: TRBJ2-2; CDR3: CASSLEGFNTGELFF; DNA: TGTGCCAGCAGCTTGGAAGGTTTTAACACCGGGGAGCTGTTTTTT
V: TRBV11-1; size: NA; D: NA; J: TRBJ2-1; CDR3: CASSLGLGSNEQFF; DNA: TGTGCCAGCAGCTTAGGATTGGGTTCCAATGAGCAGTTCTTC
V: TRBV4-1; size: NA; D: NA; J: TRBJ2-2; CDR3: CASSSHRADRPGELFF; DNA: TGCGCCAGCAGTTCTCATCGAGCGGATCGGCCCGGGGAGCTGTTTTTT
V: TRBV18; size: NA; D: NA; J: TRBJ2-5; CDR3: CASSREQETQYF; DNA: TGTGCCAGCTCACGAGAACAAGAGACCCAGTACTTC
V: TRBV5-6; size: NA; D: TRBD1; J: TRBJ1-2; CDR3: CASSPGTGDGVNYGYTF; DNA: TGTGCCAGCAGCCCCGGGACAGGGGATGGGGTGAACTATGGCTACACCTTC
V: TRBV2; size: NA; D: TRBD1; J: TRBJ1-4; CDR3: CASSPDRGGTNEKLFF; DNA: TGTGCCAGCAGTCCAGACAGGGGTGGAACTAATGAAAAACTGTTTTTT
V: TRBV2; size: NA; D: TRBD2; J: TRBJ2-5; CDR3: CASRNGGAGETQYF; DNA: TGTGCCAGCAGGAACGGGGGGGCCGGTGAGACCCAGTACTTC
V: TRBV5-1; size: NA; D: NA; J: TRBJ1-2; CDR3: CASSLDVEGYTF; DNA: TGCGCCAGCAGCTTGGACGTGGAAGGCTACACCTTC
V: TRBV19; size: NA; D: NA; J: TRBJ1-1; CDR3: CASKTGGQYLEAFF; DNA: TGTGCCAGTAAGACGGGTGGACAGTATCTTGAAGCTTTCTTT
V: TRBV9; size: NA; D: TRBD1; J: TRBJ1-1; CDR3: CASSANRGQGAHTEAFF; DNA: TGTGCCAGCAGCGCTAACCGGGGACAGGGGGCACATACTGAAGCTTTCTTT
V: TRBV5-1; size: once; D: TRBD2; J: TRBJ2-7; CDR3: CASSVSGGIYEQYF; DNA: TGCGCCAGCAGCGTTAGCGGGGGAATATACGAGCAGTACTTC
V: TRBV2; size: NA; D: TRBD1; J: TRBJ2-6; CDR3: CASRQGAGGANVLTF; DNA: TGTGCCAGCAGACAGGGGGCGGGCGGGGCCAACGTCCTGACTTTC
V: TRBV6-4; size: NA; D: NA; J: TRBJ1-2; CDR3: CASSDSVGLGGYTF; DNA: TGTGCCAGCAGTGACTCCGTGGGACTTGGAGGCTACACCTTC
V: TRBV29-1; size: NA; D: NA; J: TRBJ1-3; CDR3: CSARNLLGTIYF; DNA: TGCAGCGCACGAAATCTCCTTGGGACCATATATTTT
V: TRBV7-8; size: NA; D: NA; J: TRBJ1-2; CDR3: CASSKGIARIGYTF; DNA: TGTGCCAGCAGTAAGGGTATTGCTAGGATTGGCTACACCTTC
V: TRBV7-6; size: NA; D: NA; J: TRBJ2-2; CDR3: CASSLMGRANTGELFF; DNA: TGTGCCAGCAGCTTAATGGGCAGGGCGAACACCGGGGAGCTGTTTTTT
V: TRBV7-9; size: NA; D: TRBD2; J: TRBJ2-3; CDR3: CASSSSGGLTDTQYF; DNA: TGTGCCAGCAGCTCTAGCGGGGGTCTCACAGATACGCAGTATTTT
V: TRBV6-5; size: NA; D: NA; J: TRBJ1-1; CDR3: CASRVGGTEAFF; DNA: TGTGCCAGCAGGGTGGGGGGAACTGAAGCTTTCTTT
V: TRBV6-5; size: NA; D: NA; J: TRBJ1-2; CDR3: CASSYMGLGYGYTF; DNA: TGTGCCAGCAGTTACATGGGGCTTGGCTATGGCTACACCTTC
V: TRBV19; size: NA; D: NA; J: TRBJ1-1; CDR3: CASSNRELNTEAFF; DNA: TGTGCCAGTAGTAACAGGGAACTGAACACTGAAGCTTTCTTT
V: TRBV2; size: NA; D: TRBD1; J: TRBJ1-5; CDR3: CASSRWTGTNQPQHF; DNA: TGTGCCAGCAGTAGATGGACAGGGACCAATCAGCCCCAGCATTTT
V: TRBV9; size: once; D: NA; J: TRBJ1-3; CDR3: CASSVGGRNGNTIYF; DNA: TGTGCCAGCAGCGTAGGTGGGAGGAACGGAAACACCATATATTTT
V: TRBV5-6; size: once; D: NA; J: TRBJ1-4; CDR3: CASSLQGSAAPIF; DNA: TGTGCCAGCAGCTTGCAAGGTTCGGCCGCGCCGATTTTT
V: TRBV4-3; size: NA; D: NA; J: TRBJ1-4; CDR3: CASSQDRGGKLFF; DNA: TGCGCCAGCAGCCAAGATAGAGGCGGAAAACTGTTTTTT
V: TRBV11-2; size: NA; D: NA; J: TRBJ2-7; CDR3: CASSRYYEQYF; DNA: TGTGCCAGCAGCCGTTACTACGAGCAGTACTTC
V: TRBV5-6; size: NA; D: NA; J: TRBJ1-5; CDR3: CASSLWGSELGQPQHF; DNA: TGTGCCAGCAGCTTGTGGGGTAGTGAACTTGGTCAGCCCCAGCATTTT
V: TRBV9; size: NA; D: TRBD1; J: TRBJ2-3; CDR3: CASSVEPGQLYDTQYF; DNA: TGTGCCAGCAGCGTAGAGCCGGGACAGCTCTATGATACGCAGTATTTT
V: TRBV9; size: once; D: NA; J: TRBJ1-2; CDR3: CASSRRTDYGYTF; DNA: TGTGCCAGCAGCAGGAGGACAGATTATGGCTACACCTTC
V: TRBV29-1; size: NA; D: TRBD1; J: TRBJ1-2; CDR3: CSVGGQGARSGYTF; DNA: TGCAGCGTCGGGGGACAGGGGGCGCGAAGTGGCTACACCTTC
V: TRBV9; size: few; D: TRBD1; J: TRBJ2-1; CDR3: CASSVGDRDYNEQFF; DNA: TGTGCCAGCAGCGTAGGGGACAGGGACTACAATGAGCAGTTCTTC
V: TRBV15; size: NA; D: NA; J: TRBJ2-7; CDR3: CATSRGGQSYEQYF; DNA: TGTGCCACCAGCAGAGGAGGACAATCCTACGAGCAGTACTTC
V: TRBV7-9; size: once; D: NA; J: TRBJ2-5; CDR3: CASTPKAGWVQYF; DNA: TGTGCCAGCACCCCTAAGGCCGGTTGGGTGCAGTACTTC
V: TRBV2; size: NA; D: NA; J: TRBJ2-7; CDR3: CASSEATAKEYF; DNA: TGTGCCAGCAGTGAGGCGACGGCCAAGGAGTACTTC
V: TRBV7-2; size: NA; D: NA; J: TRBJ2-7; CDR3: CASSLDYEQYF; DNA: TGTGCCAGCAGCCTAGACTACGAGCAGTACTTC
V: TRBV7-8; size: NA; D: NA; J: TRBJ2-1; CDR3: CASSLGDGGYNEQFF; DNA: TGTGCCAGCAGCCTGGGGGACGGAGGCTACAATGAGCAGTTCTTC
V: TRBV6-5; size: NA; D: TRBD1; J: TRBJ1-2; CDR3: CASSYSGTAGGYTF; DNA: TGTGCCAGCAGTTACTCCGGGACAGCGGGAGGCTACACCTTC
V: TRBV25-1; size: NA; D: NA; J: TRBJ2-7; CDR3: CASSRGGYEQYF; DNA: TGTGCCAGCAGTAGGGGCGGGTACGAGCAGTACTTC
V: TRBV4-1; size: NA; D: NA; J: TRBJ2-5; CDR3: CASSSRAEETQYF; DNA: TGCGCCAGCAGCTCCCGGGCGGAAGAGACCCAGTACTTC
V: TRBV7-2; size: NA; D: NA; J: TRBJ1-2; CDR3: CASSLGALRGYGYTF; DNA: TGTGCCAGCAGCTTAGGAGCCCTCAGGGGTTATGGCTACACCTTC
V: TRBV4-1; size: NA; D: NA; J: TRBJ2-3; CDR3: CASSQRTDTDTQYF; DNA: TGCGCCAGCAGCCAGAGGACAGACACAGATACGCAGTATTTT
V: TRBV18; size: NA; D: NA; J: TRBJ1-1; CDR3: CASSLQVKNTEAFF; DNA: TGTGCCAGCTCACTGCAGGTGAAGAACACTGAAGCTTTCTTT
V: TRBV6-5; size: once; D: NA; J: TRBJ2-7; CDR3: CASSYGRNPPREQYF; DNA: TGTGCCAGCAGTTACGGACGGAACCCTCCGCGAGAGCAGTACTTC
V: TRBV4-1; size: NA; D: NA; J: TRBJ1-4; CDR3: CASSQGKMWAGVDNEKLFF; DNA: TGCGCCAGCAGCCAAGGAAAAATGTGGGCAGGAGTTGACAATGAAAAACTGTTTTTT